This passage covers 16 T cell receptor beta chains from one sample sequenced in a study of blood T cell repertoires in COVID-19. Data came from immunoSEQ multiplex PCR; TCRdb stores just in-frame clones and leaves some out. The table lists 200,000 to 250,000 clones, approximately 85% of them singletons. The sequencing sample was made of peripheral blood. The origin of the receptors is a woman in her 70s with COVID-19, enrolled during active disease.

This clone was counted a few times. The chain combines TRBV5-6 with TRBJ1-6; D unclear. Germline values: CDR1 SGHDT, CDR2 YYEEEE. Trimming took off 0 bases at V and 7 bases at J, with 14 bases between the two ends. The CDR3 is 16 residues long. As DNA, the CDR3 is TGTGCCAGCAGCTTGGGTCCAATTACTGCCAATTCACCCCTCCACTTT. This encodes CASSLGPITANSPLHF.

The chain uses TRBV9 and TRBJ1-1, with a possible D match to TRBD1 (6 bases). CDR1 and CDR2 from the germline V gene are SGDLS and YYNGEE. The CDR3 spans 17 residues. Trimming took off 5 bases at V and 1 base at J, with 21 bases between the two ends. Here the CDR3 reads CASRDLINRAGNTEAFF. The CDR3 coding sequence is TGTGCCAGCAGAGATTTAATTAACAGGGCTGGGAACACTGAAGCTTTCTTT.

This chain joins TRBV29-1 and TRBJ1-2; no clear D gene. V was pared by 3 bases and J by 7 bases, with 12 bases between. There are 12 residues in the CDR3. Germline V CDR1 and CDR2: SQVTM, ANQGSEA. The CDR3 nucleotides read TGCAGCGTTGATGGGGTAGCGGGTGGCTACACCTTC. Its protein product is CSVDGVAGGYTF.

The chain joins TRBV9 to TRBJ2-5, with 7 bases identical to TRBD2. Germline V gene lookup returns CDR1 SGDLS and CDR2 YYNGEE. The V gene end was trimmed by 4 bases and the J gene end by 3 bases; junction bases not matched to a gene: 6. The CDR3 contains 14 residues. The CDR3 is CASSPRGREETQYF. CDR3 DNA sequence: TGTGCCAGCAGCCCCCGGGGGAGGGAAGAGACCCAGTACTTC. Full variable domain (missing parts from reference TRBV9 and TRBJ2-5): DSGVTQTPKHLITATGQRVTLRCSPRSGDLSVYWYQQSLDQGLQFLIQYYNGEERAKGNILERFSAQQFPDLHSELNLSSLELGDSALYFCASSPRGREETQYFGPGTRLLVL.

The J gene is TRBJ1-2, the V gene TRBV5-1; D gene uncertain. Trimming left V 4 bases short and J 8 bases short, with 24 bases between. CDR3 length: 16 amino acids. Germline assignment: CDR1 SGHRS and CDR2 YFSETQ. CDR3 coding DNA: TGCGCCAGCAGCGCTATATCTGTGGCGGTCCCTGGAGGCTACACCTTC. It encodes CASSAISVAVPGGYTF.

The chain employs TRBV7-2 and TRBJ2-3; 9 bases are shared with TRBD1. Trimming at V came to 5 bases and at J to 4 bases, leaving 1 base not matched to a gene. Per germline, CDR1 SGHTA and CDR2 FQGNSA. CDR3 length equals 13 residues. CDR3 DNA sequence: TGTGCCAGCAGCGGGACAGGGTCAGATACGCAGTATTTT. The encoded protein is CASSGTGSDTQYF.

This chain joins TRBV5-4 and TRBJ2-7, with 11 bases identical to TRBD2. Germline V gives CDR1 SGHNT, CDR2 YYREEE (reference sequence). V was clipped by 1 base and J by 1 base; unmatched bases: 1. This CDR3 spans 15 amino acids. For the CDR3, the DNA is TGTGCCAGCAGCTTGACTAGCGGGAGATCCTACGAGCAGTACTTC. This gives the protein CASSLTSGRSYEQYF.

J is TRBJ2-1 and V is TRBV2; TRBD1 aligns across 9 bases. Unmatched junction bases numbered 11, after V lost 7 bases and J lost 4 bases. CDR1 is SNHLY, CDR2 FYNNEI, per germline. CDR3 length: 16 amino acids. CDR3 sequence (DNA): TGTGCCAGCAAGCCACACCGGGACAGGGATTACAATGAGCAGTTCTTC. Protein: CASKPHRDRDYNEQFF. Full variable domain (missing parts from reference TRBV2 and TRBJ2-1): EPEVTQTPSHQVTQMGQEVILRCVPISNHLYFYWYRQILGQKVEFLVSFYNNEISEKSEIFDDQFSVERPDGSNFTLKIRSTKLEDSAMYFCASKPHRDRDYNEQFFGPGTRLTVL.

CDR3 sequence: CASSLGGTGGTEAFF. CDR3 sequence (DNA): TGTGCCAGCAGTTTAGGCGGGACAGGGGGAACTGAAGCTTTCTTT. V gene TRBV28 combines with J gene TRBJ1-1, with 11 positions matching TRBD1. The CDR3 has 15 residues. Germline CDR1 is MDHEN and CDR2 is SYDVKM. V dropped 2 bases and J dropped 5; count of bases not matched to a gene: 4.

The rearrangement uses TRBV29-1 and TRBJ1-4; tentative D call: TRBD1 (6 bases). The V gene's germline CDR1 is SQVTM and CDR2 ANQGSEA. This CDR3 is 11 amino acids long. The germline V and J ends were trimmed by 6 bases and 5 bases, with 7 bases remaining between them. The CDR3: CSVTGNEKLFF. CDR3 DNA: TGCAGCGTCACAGGGAATGAAAAACTGTTTTTT.

The chain employs TRBV2 and TRBJ2-7, with 7 positions matching TRBD2. Germline V gene lookup returns CDR1 SNHLY and CDR2 FYNNEI. The CDR3 is 14 residues long. The trim removed 6 bases at V and 5 bases at J, leaving 10 bases unmatched. The CDR3 here is CASRGTASGHEQYF. CDR3 DNA: TGTGCCAGCAGAGGAACGGCTAGCGGCCACGAGCAGTACTTC.

The rearrangement uses TRBV11-3 and TRBJ2-2, with D unresolved. V was clipped by 5 bases and J by 5 bases, with 15 bases between them. The germline V gene encodes CDR1 SGHNT and CDR2 YENEEA. There are 15 residues in the CDR3. Here the CDR3 reads CASSLDGAPTGELFF. The CDR3 nucleotides are TGTGCCAGCAGCCTGGATGGAGCCCCAACCGGGGAGCTGTTTTTT. Combining the CDR3 with reference TRBV11-3 and TRBJ2-2 gives the whole variable domain EAGVVQSPRYKIIEKKQPVAFWCNPISGHNTLYWYLQNLGQGPELLIRYENEEAVDDSQLPKDRFSAERLKGVDSTLKIQPAELGDSAVYLCASSLDGAPTGELFFGEGSRLTVL.

J is TRBJ2-5 and V is TRBV5-1; 7 positions agree with TRBD1. V was clipped by 0 bases and J by 0 bases; unmatched bases: 2. The CDR3 runs to 15 residues. Per germline, CDR1 SGHRS and CDR2 YFSETQ. The CDR3 protein is CASSLGGQDQETQYF. The CDR3 DNA sequence: TGCGCCAGCAGCTTGGGCGGACAGGACCAAGAGACCCAGTACTTC.

This chain uses TRBV6-6 with TRBJ1-5, with D possibly matching TRBD1 (5 bases). In germline, CDR1 is MNHNY, CDR2 SVGAGI (reference sequence). Trimming pared 5 bases from V and 3 bases from J, leaving 14 bases between. The CDR3 is 15 amino acids. The CDR3 coding sequence is TGTGCCAGCAGTACACTTCAGGGCTACAATCAGCCCCAGCATTTT. Translating gives CASSTLQGYNQPQHF.

This clone was counted once. V gene TRBV29-1 combines with J gene TRBJ2-5, with a weak D call TRBD1 (5 bases). The CDR3 runs 14 residues. V lost 3 bases, J lost 5 bases, and 16 bases lay in between. Germline V gene data show CDR1 as SQVTM and CDR2 as ANQGSEA. CDR3 loop: CSVDTVRVGETQYF. Written as DNA, the CDR3 is TGCAGCGTTGATACGGTCAGGGTTGGGGAGACCCAGTACTTC.

This clone was seen a few times. The V gene is TRBV5-1, the J gene TRBJ1-4; 7 nucleotides match TRBD1. Unmatched junction bases numbered 4, after V lost 1 base and J lost 7 bases. The CDR3 extends over 14 amino acids. Germline-derived CDR1 and CDR2 are SGHRS and YFSETQ. The CDR3 nucleotides are TGCGCCAGCAGCTTGTCACAGGGGCGTGAAAAACTGTTTTTT. Translation: CASSLSQGREKLFF.